This TCR beta chain is from a study of blood T cell repertoires in COVID-19 (dated by TCRdb to the early 2020s). Looking at the study overall: The collaborator samples originated in the United States, Italy and Spain and spanned the acute and convalescent phases of COVID-19. The prospective study material was composed of cDNA or gDNA derived from T cells, B-cell-depleted T cells, or PBMCs. Subjects who had been exposed to COVID-19, were actively infected with it, or had recovered from it provided the deeply sampled blood TCRbeta repertoires that made up the dataset. The repertoires were made available in a free public database intended to serve as a resource for research on the immune response to SARS-CoV-2. The samples were drawn from the first 160 participants of the ongoing ImmuneRACE study and from roughly 1,300 subjects provided by 6 global collaborators. Sample metadata almost always included a de-identified subject ID, COVID-19 status, age in years and sex. HLA class I and class II types, where available, came from metadata supplied by the sample provider rather than from assay-based typing. What the study reported, not specific to this receptor: The amount of clinical and demographic metadata varied by source and participant and was provided uncurated.

The immunoSEQ Assay, a bias-controlled multiplex PCR, was used to amplify TCRbeta CDR3 regions from genomic DNA. On the study's bioinformatics: Within the assay, amplification of reference gene primers was used to estimate how many nucleated cells each sample contained. Sequence reads were collapsed and filtered to measure the absolute abundance of every unique TCRbeta CDR3 rearrangement. For each sample, productive Simpson clonality was calculated by taking the square root of Simpson's diversity index across productive rearrangements. TCRdb took this table from immuneACCESS and kept in-frame rearrangements with V and J called. Such tables lack part of the clones; where checked against another copy, unresolved V genes explain under half of the gap, and the rest is unexplained. The DNA gave D and trimming, while V, J and clone size come from that table. The sample contains about 150,000 clones, 75% to 85% of them found a single time. 4.2% of the sample comes from the top ten.

The collaborating institutions used their own protocols to collect whole blood in K2EDTA tubes. For TCRbeta analysis, collaborators shipped samples in one of three forms: frozen whole blood, isolated PBMCs, or DNA extracted from either of those sample types. This clone was observed once. Its antigen is unknown. The input lacks base qualities; no much larger clone sits a single base away. This sequence was found in a man aged 55 to 70 with acute or convalescent COVID-19. Sequenced material: peripheral blood.

The CDR3 sequence is CASSWEMGSLSTNEKLFF. The DNA is TGCGCCAGCAGCTGGGAGATGGGCAGTCTCTCAACTAATGAAAAACTGTTTTTT. The chain joins TRBV4-1 to TRBJ1-4, with an unclear D gene assignment. CDR1 MGHRA and CDR2 YSYEKL were looked up in the germline V gene. Counted from cysteine to phenylalanine, this CDR3 has 18 amino acids. CDR3 DNA only is kept here, 54 bases in frame from base 1. Trimming costs V 5 bases and J 0 bases, and their ends lie 19 bases apart.